The clone carrying this T cell receptor beta chain was observed a handful of times. Its matching antigen is unknown. CDR1 and CDR2 from the germline V gene are KGHSH and LQKENI. The CDR3 is 15 residues long. Trimming removed 3 bases from V and 2 bases from J, with 11 bases in between. The sample belongs to a study of T-cell memory formation after mild COVID-19. General observations from the study: Contracting clones, day 15 to 85, had balanced CD4/CD8, and later expanders favored CD4+.

TCRdb fed the 5' RACE reads into MiXCR, producing one record per CDR3 protein. The sample holds 400,000 to 550,000 distinct CDR3 sequences, 20% to 25% seen once. Sequencing was done on a sample of PBMCs or a T cell subset sorted from them (not recorded which). This receptor was identified in an adult woman who had mild COVID-19 (a few samples of this study predate the infection). Cell type and time point are not known. V is TRBV18 and J is TRBJ1-5, with TRBD1 as a possible D gene (5 bases). The chain's CDR3 is CASSPGRGGNQPQHF. In DNA, the CDR3 is TGTGCCAGCTCACCCGGCCGGGGGGGCAATCAGCCCCAGCATTTT.